The subject of this entry is one T cell receptor (beta chain). The source of the sample is a study of cytomegalovirus exposure and HLA in healthy donors. This CDR3 is built from 10 residues. V dropped 9 bases and J dropped 6 bases, with 7 bases sitting between them. The germline gives CDR1 LGHNT, CDR2 FRNRAP. The PCR made use of 60 Vbeta and 13 Jbeta primers. Sequencing was performed with immunoSEQ multiplex PCR; in TCRdb, only in-frame clones are kept and a portion is missing. The sample lists roughly 100,000 clones; around 67% were seen once. The sequence derives from a woman aged 50 to 60 in good health and CMV-seronegative. V gene TRBV12-5 combines with J gene TRBJ2-3; D gene uncertain. Sequencing was performed on PBMCs. CDR3 amino acids: CASARDTQYF. In DNA form, the CDR3 reads TGTGCTAGCGCTAGGGATACGCAGTATTTT.